Listed below are T cell receptor beta chains from one sample, sequenced in a study of blood T cells in healthy people across ages. Each CDR3 protein gets one entry after TCRdb re-called the 5' RACE reads with MiXCR. The table lists about 1.1 million distinct CDR3 sequences, 35% to 40% of them singletons. The sequenced sample was blood. All receptors come from a man in his late teens or twenties in good health. CDR3s include the opening cysteine and the closing phenylalanine or tryptophan. D genes are given only for firm matches. Not every row has a clone size; where given, it reads once, few, many or a size class.

>TRBJ1-1|TRBV6-5|.|few
CASSYSLTTEAFF
TGTGCCAGCAGTTACTCTTTAACCACTGAAGCTTTCTTT
>TRBJ2-5|TRBV7-2|TRBD2|few
CASSLFSGDQETQYF
TGTGCCAGCAGCCTTTTTAGCGGGGACCAAGAGACCCAGTACTTC
>TRBJ1-2|TRBV7-9|TRBD1|.
CASSRQGLYYGYTF
TGTGCCAGCAGCCGACAGGGGCTTTACTATGGCTACACCTTC
>TRBJ1-1|TRBV5-1|.|few
CASSPYLGAQAEAFF
TGCGCCAGCAGCCCCTACCTGGGGGCGCAGGCTGAAGCTTTCTTT
>TRBJ1-5|TRBV28|.|.
CASRIQGYSNQPQHF
TGTGCCAGCAGGATACAGGGCTATAGCAATCAGCCCCAGCATTTT
>TRBJ2-2|TRBV7-9|.|once
CASSVGGETGELFF
TGTGCCAGCAGCGTAGGGGGAGAGACCGGGGAGCTGTTTTTT
>TRBJ2-3|TRBV12-3/TRBV12-4|TRBD1|many
CASSPTGFSTDTQYF
TGTGCCAGCAGTCCGACAGGGTTCAGCACAGATACGCAGTATTTT
>TRBJ2-1|TRBV7-9|TRBD1|.
CASSGTVGDSTYNEQFF
TGTGCCAGCAGCGGCACGGTAGGGGACAGCACCTACAATGAGCAGTTCTTC
>TRBJ1-2|TRBV7-2|.|few
CASSLVATDYGYTF
TGTGCCAGCAGCTTAGTTGCGACAGACTATGGCTACACCTTC
>TRBJ1-3|TRBV12-3/TRBV12-4|.|few
CATDSGNTIYF
TGTGCCACCGACTCTGGAAACACCATATATTTT
>TRBJ2-4|TRBV20-1|.|few
CSVPQGNIQYF
TGCAGTGTTCCACAGGGCAACATTCAGTACTTC
>TRBJ2-5|TRBV27|.|.
CASSLRLSGIQETQYF
TGTGCCAGCAGTTTGAGATTGAGCGGCATACAAGAGACCCAGTACTTC
>TRBJ1-2|TRBV6-1|.|.
CASSDAGMREYGYTF
TGTGCCAGCAGTGATGCAGGGATGAGAGAGTATGGCTACACCTTC
>TRBJ1-2|TRBV10-3|.|few
CAISDQGLVYGYTF
TGTGCCATCAGTGATCAGGGACTGGTCTATGGCTACACCTTC
>TRBJ2-6|TRBV4-3|.|few
CASSQEPPSGANVLTF
TGCGCCAGCAGCCAAGAGCCGCCCTCTGGGGCCAACGTCCTGACTTTC
>TRBJ1-2|TRBV20-1|.|.
CSAGDEQNYGYTF
TGCAGTGCTGGAGATGAACAGAACTATGGCTACACCTTC
>TRBJ1-2|TRBV12-3/TRBV12-4|TRBD1|few
CASSGTVRQGYTF
TGTGCCAGCAGTGGGACAGTCAGGCAAGGCTACACCTTC
>TRBJ2-5|TRBV11-3|.|few
CASSLGTSLQETQYF
TGTGCCAGCAGCTTAGGGACAAGTCTCCAAGAGACCCAGTACTTC
>TRBJ1-6|TRBV28|.|.
CASSPGRNSPPHF
TGTGCCAGCAGCCCTGGGAGGAATTCACCCCCCCACTTT
>TRBJ2-1|TRBV7-2|TRBD2|.
CASNQLAGGYNEQFF
TGTGCCAGCAACCAACTAGCGGGGGGGTACAATGAGCAGTTCTTC
>TRBJ1-2|TRBV9|TRBD1|once
CASSGNRGTDYGYTF
TGTGCCAGCAGCGGCAACAGGGGGACCGACTATGGCTACACCTTC
>TRBJ1-1|TRBV10-3|TRBD1|.
CAISESTGRANTEAFF
TGTGCCATCAGTGAGTCGACAGGGCGAGCGAACACTGAAGCTTTCTTT
>TRBJ2-2|TRBV7-2|.|.
CASSLNADLGAGELFF
TGTGCCAGCAGCTTAAATGCGGATCTGGGGGCCGGGGAGCTGTTTTTT
>TRBJ1-1|TRBV12-3/TRBV12-4|TRBD1|.
CASSLGGGVPEAFF
TGTGCCAGCAGTTTAGGAGGGGGCGTTCCTGAAGCTTTCTTT
>TRBJ2-5|TRBV7-2|TRBD2|.
CASSLKTSGGQETQYF
TGTGCCAGCAGCTTAAAAACTAGCGGGGGCCAAGAGACCCAGTACTTC
>TRBJ1-2|TRBV6-6|.|few
CASSFDSGYTF
TGTGCCAGCAGTTTCGACAGCGGCTACACCTTC
>TRBJ2-1|TRBV20-1|.|.
CSAGAGAECNEQFF
TGCAGTGCAGGGGCGGGGGCCGAATGCAATGAGCAGTTCTTC
>TRBJ1-3|TRBV2|.|few
CASSGGAGNTIYF
TGTGCCAGCAGTGGAGGGGCTGGAAACACCATATATTTT
>TRBJ1-5|TRBV11-2|.|.
CASSLSGESNQPQHF
TGTGCCAGCAGCTTATCAGGGGAGAGCAATCAGCCCCAGCATTTT
>TRBJ2-3|TRBV4-1|TRBD2|.
CASSQGGGRLSTDTQYF
TGCGCCAGCAGCCAAGGCGGGGGGCGACTTAGCACAGATACGCAGTATTTT
>TRBJ2-4|TRBV20-1|TRBD1|.
CSASDRGVVKNIQYF
TGCAGTGCTAGCGACAGGGGGGTGGTCAAAAACATTCAGTACTTC
>TRBJ2-7|TRBV6-4|.|few
CASSAGERDEQYF
TGTGCCAGCAGTGCCGGGGAGAGGGACGAGCAGTACTTC
>TRBJ2-2|TRBV30|.|.
CASRTLNTGEPFF
TGTGCCTCAAGGACGTTAAACACCGGGGAGCCGTTTTTT
>TRBJ1-2|TRBV29-1|.|.
CSVEDSKGRGLNGYTF
TGCAGCGTTGAAGATTCTAAAGGCAGGGGTTTGAATGGCTACACCTTC
>TRBJ2-3|TRBV6-6|TRBD1|few
CASSLTGGRTDTQYF
TGTGCCAGCAGTCTAACAGGGGGAAGGACAGATACGCAGTATTTT
>TRBJ2-2|TRBV9|.|.
CASSVEALNTGELFF
TGTGCCAGCAGCGTTGAGGCCCTAAACACCGGGGAGCTGTTTTTT
>TRBJ2-2|TRBV20-1|.|few
CSARPVAITNTGELFF
TGCAGTGCTAGACCAGTGGCGATCACGAACACCGGGGAGCTGTTTTTT
>TRBJ2-5|TRBV27|.|once
CASSLFHGQETQYF
TGTGCCAGCAGTTTATTCCACGGCCAAGAGACCCAGTACTTC
>TRBJ1-5|TRBV6-5|.|.
CASGLPGGQPQHF
TGTGCCAGCGGGTTGCCTGGCGGTCAGCCCCAGCATTTT
>TRBJ2-3|TRBV20-1|.|many
CSARGGVNTQYF
TGCAGTGCTAGAGGAGGGGTGAATACGCAGTATTTT